The subject of this entry is one T cell receptor (beta chain). The data stem from a study of T cells in Graves' hyperthyroidism and ophthalmopathy. TCR beta CDR3 region amplification was performed from RNA transcripts. Using the HTBI primer set, a first-round RT-PCR was run on the TCR CDR3. TCRdb itself ran the multiplex PCR reads through MiXCR, one entry per CDR3 protein. The sample includes approximately 740,000 distinct CDR3 sequences, around 15% of them seen just once. Among the patients, aged 18 to 65, hyperthyroidism was newly diagnosed and had lasted under 2 months. Diagnoses used clinical symptoms, serum thyroxine and TRAb, thyroid ultrasound and orbital computed tomography. The TCR sequence derives from a woman aged 18-30 years with Graves' hyperthyroidism. The sample comprised blood.

CDR3 protein: CASSPRTDWDELGQFF. The CDR3 region has the DNA TGTGCCAGCAGTCCTAGGACAGATTGGGACGAACTTGGGCAGTTCTTC. The chain links TRBV27 to TRBJ2-1, with D possibly TRBD1 on 6 matching bases. The V end was cut by 5 bases, the J end by 12 bases, with 26 bases between. The CDR3 contains 16 residues. The germline V gene encodes CDR1 MNHEY and CDR2 SMNVEV (reference sequence).